This passage covers 19 T cell receptor beta chains from one sample sequenced in a study of blood T cells in healthy people across ages. Sample-barcoded 5' priming and a J-beta primer mix drove a second PCR of roughly 7 to 11 cycles. MiXCR was run by TCRdb on the 5' RACE reads, yielding one entry per CDR3 protein. The sample carries 1.5 million to 1.9 million distinct CDR3 sequences, less than 45% recorded once. Sequencing used blood. Source of these receptors: a woman aged 18 to 35 in good health.

The gene calls are TRBV7-9 and TRBJ2-1; D perhaps matches TRBD2 (6 bases). Germline-derived CDR1 and CDR2 are SEHNR and FQNEAQ (reference sequence). There are 16 residues in the CDR3. Trimming shortened V by 5 bases and J by 7 bases, and 21 bases separated the two germline ends. CDR3 sequence reads: CASSPPVSGRGNEQFF. The CDR3 DNA reads TGTGCCAGCAGCCCCCCGGTTAGCGGTCGAGGAAATGAGCAGTTCTTC. Using reference TRBV7-9 and TRBJ2-1 for the parts outside the CDR3, the full variable domain is DTGVSQNPRHKITKRGQNVTFRCDPISEHNRLYWYRQTLGQGPEFLTYFQNEAQLEKSRLLSDRFSAERPKGSFSTLEIQRTEQGDSAMYLCASSPPVSGRGNEQFFGPGTRLTVL.

This clonotype was counted a few times. The chain uses TRBV20-1 and TRBJ2-1; D uncertain. There are 12 residues in the CDR3. The V end lost 2 bases, the J end lost 6 bases, and 8 bases lay between the germline ends. Looked up from germline, CDR1 is DFQATT and CDR2 is SNEGSKA (reference sequence). CDR3 nucleotide sequence: TGCAGTGCTAGAAACAGTCCCAATGAGCAGTTCTTC. Translating it yields CSARNSPNEQFF.

This clonotype was observed a single time. The chain has TRBV15 and TRBJ2-7, with 8 bases lining up with TRBD1. V dropped 3 bases and J dropped 5; count of bases not matched to a gene: 9. Per germline, CDR1 LNHNV and CDR2 YYDKDF (reference sequence). The CDR3 covers 15 residues. The CDR3 protein is CATSSLRTGYHEQYF. The CDR3 DNA follows: TGTGCCACCAGCAGTTTGAGGACAGGGTACCACGAGCAGTACTTC.

This clonotype was counted only a few times. The V call is TRBV7-9, the J call TRBJ2-1, with 7 bases matching TRBD1. Germline-derived CDR1 and CDR2 are SEHNR and FQNEAQ (reference sequence). The J segment lost 10 bases and the V segment lost 3 bases, leaving 9 bases of the junction unmatched. This CDR3 region has 14 residues. The DNA of the CDR3 is TGTGCCAGCAGCTTTGCGGCAGGGGGTCGAGAGCAGTTCTTC. Its protein product is CASSFAAGGREQFF.

The chain is built from TRBV4-3 and TRBJ2-1; 9 positions agree with TRBD2. The CDR3 contains 16 residues. Germline loops: CDR1 LGHNA, CDR2 YSLEER. V lost 4 bases to trimming and J lost 3 bases; unmatched junction nucleotides: 7. The CDR3, as DNA: TGCGCCAGCAGCCCCGAGCGGGAGGACAGCTACAATGAGCAGTTCTTC. The encoded protein is CASSPEREDSYNEQFF.

This clonotype was observed a handful of times. V is TRBV5-5 and J is TRBJ2-3; D call uncertain. Between the trimmed V and J ends, which lost 5 bases and 0 bases, there was a span of 13 bases. Germline V gene sequence: CDR1 SGHKS, CDR2 YYEKEE (reference sequence). This CDR3 comprises 15 residues. The CDR3 nucleotides read TGTGCCAGCAGATACATAGCTTCTAGCACAGATACGCAGTATTTT. It yields the protein CASRYIASSTDTQYF. Combining the CDR3 with reference TRBV5-5 and TRBJ2-3 gives the whole variable domain DAGVTQSPTHLIKTRGQQVTLRCSPISGHKSVSWYQQVLGQGPQFIFQYYEKEERGRGNFPDRFSARQFPNYSSELNVNALLLGDSALYLCASRYIASSTDTQYFGPGTRLTVL.

The chain couples TRBV14 to TRBJ2-7; D might be TRBD1 (5 bases). The CDR3 consists of 12 residues. Germline CDR1 and CDR2: SGHDN and FVKESK. The ends were cut back, 4 bases at V and 6 bases at J, with 10 bases in the middle. This chain's CDR3 is CASSPLGVEQYF. For the CDR3, the DNA is TGTGCCAGCAGCCCCTTAGGGGTCGAGCAGTACTTC.

There are a few counts of this clonotype. The chain recombines TRBV12-3 or TRBV12-4 with TRBJ1-1; no clear D. CDR3 size: 11 residues. The DNA of the CDR3 is TGTGCTGTGTGGAGGGATCCTGAAGCTTTCTTT. Protein product: CAVWRDPEAFF.

The V and J genes are TRBV2 and TRBJ2-7, with D unresolved. Germline lookup yields CDR1 SNHLY and CDR2 FYNNEI. Trimming took 7 bases from V and 0 from J, leaving 10 bases between them. This CDR3 comprises 13 residues. The CDR3 loop reads CASNGVPSYEQYF. DNA of the CDR3: TGTGCCAGCAACGGAGTACCCTCCTACGAGCAGTACTTC.

This clonotype was counted a few times. The chain employs TRBV7-9 and TRBJ2-3; 9 nucleotides match TRBD2. From germline, CDR1 is SEHNR and CDR2 FQNEAQ (reference sequence). CDR3 length: 15 amino acids. Trimming at V came to 4 bases and at J to 5 bases, leaving 7 bases not matched to a gene. The CDR3 bases are TGTGCCAGCAGCTCGGCTAGCGGGGTGGGAGATACGCAGTATTTT. Its protein product is CASSSASGVGDTQYF.

In its sample, this clonotype was seen many times. This chain joins TRBV27 and TRBJ2-2, with 9 bases that match TRBD2. The CDR3 has 16 residues. Germline V CDR1 and CDR2: MNHEY, SMNVEV (reference sequence). Trimming removed 4 bases from V and 4 bases from J; junction bases left unmatched: 7. The CDR3 sequence: CASSSGTSPITGELFF. The CDR3 nucleotides read TGTGCCAGCAGTTCGGGGACTAGCCCGATCACCGGGGAGCTGTTTTTT.

The V gene is TRBV15, the J gene TRBJ2-1; 10 bases map to TRBD2. Trimming removed 0 bases from V and 8 bases from J; junction bases left unmatched: 7. CDR3 size: 16 residues. The germline gives CDR1 LNHNV, CDR2 YYDKDF (reference sequence). For the CDR3, the DNA is TGTGCCACCAGCAGAGATGCTAGCGGGAGAGGCGATGAGCAGTTCTTC. Translated: CATSRDASGRGDEQFF.

This CDR3 is CASSPIGPGGEQFF. The CDR3 region has the DNA TGTGCCAGCAGCCCCATTGGGCCCGGAGGGGAGCAGTTCTTC. V is TRBV13 and J is TRBJ2-1; the D gene is possibly TRBD2 (6 bases). V was trimmed by 5 bases and J by 10 bases, leaving 18 bases between them. Germline V lookup: CDR1 PRHDT, CDR2 FYEKMQ (reference sequence). The CDR3 is made up of 14 amino acids. Looking up the rest from reference TRBV13 and TRBJ2-1 gives the full variable domain: AAGVIQSPRHLIKEKRETATLKCYPIPRHDTVYWYQQGPGQDPQFLISFYEKMQSDKGSIPDRFSAQQFSDYHSELNMSSLELGDSALYFCASSPIGPGGEQFFGPGTRLTVL.

The chain has TRBV6-6 and TRBJ2-5, with 10 bases identical to TRBD1. Germline V gene data show CDR1 as MNHNY and CDR2 as SVGAGI (reference sequence). V was pared by 7 bases and J by 11 bases, with 13 bases of the junction left unmatched. The CDR3 has 14 amino acids. The DNA of the CDR3 is TGTGCCAGCACCGACAGGGGGCAAGGTTTTGAGCAGTACTTC. This codes for CASTDRGQGFEQYF.

This chain links TRBV5-1 with TRBJ1-1, with unresolved D. The CDR3 runs to 13 residues. V was cut by 4 bases and J by 4 bases, with 11 bases left in between. The V gene's germline CDR1 is SGHRS and CDR2 YFSETQ. For the CDR3, the DNA is TGCGCCAGCAGCCTCGCTTTTGCCACTGAAGCTTTCTTT. Its protein product is CASSLAFATEAFF. The whole variable domain, remainder taken from reference TRBV5-1 and TRBJ1-1, is KAGVTQTPRYLIKTRGQQVTLSCSPISGHRSVSWYQQTPGQGLQFLFEYFSETQRNKGNFPGRFSGRQFSNSRSEMNVSTLELGDSALYLCASSLAFATEAFFGQGTRLTVV.

The rearrangement links TRBV5-5 to TRBJ2-3; D is ambiguous. Germline V CDR1 and CDR2: SGHKS, YYEKEE (reference sequence). Trimming cost V 1 base and J 6 bases, with 6 bases left between them. The CDR3 loop spans 12 amino acids. This CDR3 reads CASSLTDDTQYF. In nucleotides, the CDR3 is TGTGCCAGCAGCTTGACGGATGATACGCAGTATTTT. Full variable domain (outside the CDR3, taken from reference TRBV5-5 and TRBJ2-3): DAGVTQSPTHLIKTRGQQVTLRCSPISGHKSVSWYQQVLGQGPQFIFQYYEKEERGRGNFPDRFSARQFPNYSSELNVNALLLGDSALYLCASSLTDDTQYFGPGTRLTVL.

A few counts support this clonotype. V gene TRBV29-1 combines with J gene TRBJ1-1; D is ambiguous. This CDR3 comprises 13 residues. The V end lost 5 bases, the J end lost 0 bases, and 10 bases lay between the germline ends. Germline V lookup: CDR1 SQVTM, CDR2 ANQGSEA. CDR3 in DNA: TGCAGCGTTTCCAGAACGGTGAACACTGAAGCTTTCTTT. Residues: CSVSRTVNTEAFF.

This chain joins TRBV7-2 and TRBJ2-3; D ambiguous. This CDR3 region has 16 residues. Per germline, CDR1 SGHTA and CDR2 FQGNSA. Trimming stripped 1 base from V and 2 bases from J, with 13 bases between. In nucleotides, the CDR3 is TGTGCCAGCAGCTTAGGTTTGGCCAGGAACACAGATACGCAGTATTTT. As protein: CASSLGLARNTDTQYF.

This clonotype was observed a handful of times. The rearrangement joins TRBV12-3 or TRBV12-4 to TRBJ2-3; TRBD2 matches 10 bases. CDR3 length equals 16 residues. The trim removed 10 bases at V and 5 bases at J, leaving 15 bases unmatched. The CDR3 reads CATSWASGSGIDTQYF. Written as DNA, the CDR3 is TGTGCCACCTCATGGGCTAGCGGGAGTGGAATAGATACGCAGTATTTT.